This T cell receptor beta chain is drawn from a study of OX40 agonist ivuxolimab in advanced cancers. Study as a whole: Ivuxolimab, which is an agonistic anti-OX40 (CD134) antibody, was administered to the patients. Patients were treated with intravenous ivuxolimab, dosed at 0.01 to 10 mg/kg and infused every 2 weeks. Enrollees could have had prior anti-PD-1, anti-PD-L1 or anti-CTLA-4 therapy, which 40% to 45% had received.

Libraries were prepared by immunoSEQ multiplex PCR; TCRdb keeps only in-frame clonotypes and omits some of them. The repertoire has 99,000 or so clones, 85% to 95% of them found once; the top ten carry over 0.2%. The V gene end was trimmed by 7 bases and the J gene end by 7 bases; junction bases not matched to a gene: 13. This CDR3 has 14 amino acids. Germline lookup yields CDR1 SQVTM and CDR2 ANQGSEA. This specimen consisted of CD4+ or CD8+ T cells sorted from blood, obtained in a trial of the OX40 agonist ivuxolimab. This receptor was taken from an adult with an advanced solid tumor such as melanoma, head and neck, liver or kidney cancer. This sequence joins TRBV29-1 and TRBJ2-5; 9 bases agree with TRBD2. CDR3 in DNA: TGCAGCGGCGGGGGGGGGACAACTCCATGGACCCAGTACTTC. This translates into CSGGGGTTPWTQYF.